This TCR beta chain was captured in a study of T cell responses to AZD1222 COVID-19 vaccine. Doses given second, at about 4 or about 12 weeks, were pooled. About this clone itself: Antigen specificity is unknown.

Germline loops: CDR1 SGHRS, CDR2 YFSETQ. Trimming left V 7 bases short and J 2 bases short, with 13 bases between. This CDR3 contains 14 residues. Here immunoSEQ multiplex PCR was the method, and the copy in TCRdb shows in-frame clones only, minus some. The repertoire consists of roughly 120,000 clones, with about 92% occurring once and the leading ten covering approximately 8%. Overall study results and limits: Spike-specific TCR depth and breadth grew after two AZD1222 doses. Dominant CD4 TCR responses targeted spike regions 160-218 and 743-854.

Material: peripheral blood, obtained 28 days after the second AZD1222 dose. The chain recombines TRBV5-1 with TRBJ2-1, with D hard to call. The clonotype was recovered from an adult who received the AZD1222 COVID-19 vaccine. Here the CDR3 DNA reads TGCGCCAGCCAAAACCCCCAGACCTACAATGAGCAGTTCTTC. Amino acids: CASQNPQTYNEQFF.